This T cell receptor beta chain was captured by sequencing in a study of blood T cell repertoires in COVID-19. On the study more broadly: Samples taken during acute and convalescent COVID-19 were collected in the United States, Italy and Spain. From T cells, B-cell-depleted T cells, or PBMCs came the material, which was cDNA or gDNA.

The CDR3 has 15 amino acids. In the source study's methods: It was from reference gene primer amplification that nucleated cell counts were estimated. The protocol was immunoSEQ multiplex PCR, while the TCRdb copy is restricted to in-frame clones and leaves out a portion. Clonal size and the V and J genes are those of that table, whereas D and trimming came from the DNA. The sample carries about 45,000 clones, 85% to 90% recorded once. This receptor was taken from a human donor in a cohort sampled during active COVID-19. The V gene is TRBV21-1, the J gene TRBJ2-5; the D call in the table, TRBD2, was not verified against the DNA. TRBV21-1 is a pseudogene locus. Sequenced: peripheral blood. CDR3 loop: CASTPCGTPRETQYF. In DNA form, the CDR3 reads TGTGCCAGCACCCCATGCGGGACGCCCAGGGAGACCCAGTACTTC.